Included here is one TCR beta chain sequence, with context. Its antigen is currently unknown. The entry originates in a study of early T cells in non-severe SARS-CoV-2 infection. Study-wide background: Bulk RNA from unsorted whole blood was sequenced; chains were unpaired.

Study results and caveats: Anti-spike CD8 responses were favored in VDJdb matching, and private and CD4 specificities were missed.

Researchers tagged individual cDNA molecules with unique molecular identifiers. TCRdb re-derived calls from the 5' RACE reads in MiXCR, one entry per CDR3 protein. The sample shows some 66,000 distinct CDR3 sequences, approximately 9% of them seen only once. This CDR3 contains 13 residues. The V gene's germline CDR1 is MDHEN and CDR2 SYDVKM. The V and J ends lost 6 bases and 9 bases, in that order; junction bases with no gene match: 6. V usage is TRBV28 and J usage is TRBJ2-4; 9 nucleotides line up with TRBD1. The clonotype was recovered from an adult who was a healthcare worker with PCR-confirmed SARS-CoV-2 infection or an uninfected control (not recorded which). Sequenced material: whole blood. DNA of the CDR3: TGTGCCAGCAGCTGGACAGGGGTGGGCATTCAGTACTTC. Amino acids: CASSWTGVGIQYF.